These 14 T cell receptor beta chains came from one sample sequenced in a study of identical twins. Each CDR3 protein is one row after TCRdb ran MiXCR on the 5' RACE reads. The sample yields just over 450,000 distinct CDR3 sequences, approximately 15% seen once. These same data were also listed under a study on yellow fever vaccine responses in identical twins.

The sequenced sample was CD4+ T cells sorted from blood. The source is a woman younger than 35 in good health.

This clonotype was counted between two and nine times. An end of the junction differs from the germline gene, which may be a read error. The rearrangement uses TRBV7-2 and TRBJ2-5; possibly TRBD2 for D (6 bases). Germline assignment: CDR1 SGHTA and CDR2 FQGNSA. This CDR3 contains 14 residues. The CDR3 DNA sequence: TGTGCCAGCAGCTTACAAGGACCGTACCCCCGCGGGGACTTC. Translation gives CASSLQGPYPRGDF.

This clonotype was counted only a few times. The J gene is TRBJ2-1, the V gene TRBV20-1, with a weak D call TRBD1 (8 bases). The CDR3 contains 12 residues. V gave up 3 bases and J gave up 10 bases, with 13 bases separating them. Germline CDR1 and CDR2: DFQATT and SNEGSKA (reference sequence). CDR3 nucleotides: TGCAGTGCTAGGGCACAGGGGGGGGAGCAGTTCTTC. It encodes CSARAQGGEQFF.

This clonotype has only a few counts. The genes are TRBV10-3 and TRBJ2-7; 8 positions match TRBD2. V lost 6 bases to trimming and J lost 3 bases; unmatched junction nucleotides: 7. This CDR3 is built from 14 residues. Germline V gene lookup returns CDR1 ENHRY and CDR2 SYGVKD. The CDR3 is CAISPAGARYEQYF. The CDR3 bases are TGTGCCATCAGCCCAGCGGGGGCCCGCTACGAGCAGTACTTC.

The chain couples TRBV15 to TRBJ2-2; 10 bases fit TRBD1. Germline lookup yields CDR1 LNHNV and CDR2 YYDKDF (reference sequence). The ends lost 5 bases at V and 3 bases at J; junction bases unmatched: 3. This CDR3 is 15 amino acids long. The CDR3 here is CATSAGQGDTGELFF. In nucleotides, the CDR3 is TGTGCCACCAGCGCCGGACAGGGGGACACCGGGGAGCTGTTTTTT.

The chain combines TRBV10-3 with TRBJ2-3; TRBD2 agrees at 11 bases. Per the germline V gene, CDR1 is ENHRY and CDR2 is SYGVKD. The CDR3 covers 15 residues. With V trimmed by 5 bases and J by 3 bases, 4 bases remained unmatched. Here the CDR3 DNA reads TGTGCCATCAGTCCGACTAGCGGGATAACAGATACGCAGTATTTT. It translates to CAISPTSGITDTQYF.

The DNA for the CDR3 is TGTGCCAGCAGCATAGACAGGGGCCGCAACGAGCAGTACTTC. This translates into CASSIDRGRNEQYF. V gene TRBV5-6 combines with J gene TRBJ2-7; the match to TRBD1 covers 8 bases. V was pared by 4 bases and J by 5 bases, with 8 bases of the junction left unmatched. Germline CDR1 reads SGHDT; CDR2 reads YYEEEE. CDR3 length: 14 residues. The variable domain in full, with the rest retrieved from reference TRBV5-6 and TRBJ2-7, is DAGVTQSPTHLIKTRGQQVTLRCSPKSGHDTVSWYQQALGQGPQFIFQYYEEEERQRGNFPDRFSGHQFPNYSSELNVNALLLGDSALYLCASSIDRGRNEQYFGPGTRLTVT.

This clonotype was detected ten times or more. The CDR3 DNA reads as TGCAGCTCCCACATGGGGGGCCCCGAGACCCAGTACTTC. It encodes CSSHMGGPETQYF. V gene TRBV29-1 combines with J gene TRBJ2-5; TRBD1 or TRBD2 may be the D gene (6 bases each). The CDR3 covers 13 residues. V dropped 8 bases and J dropped 5 bases, with 18 bases sitting between them. Germline lookup yields CDR1 SQVTM and CDR2 ANQGSEA.

The CDR3 loop reads CSAETGQNIQYF. As DNA, the CDR3 is TGCAGTGCCGAGACAGGGCAAAACATTCAGTACTTC. The gene calls are TRBV20-1 and TRBJ2-4, with 7 bases that match TRBD1. The CDR3 length is 12 residues. Germline V lookup: CDR1 DFQATT, CDR2 SNEGSKA (reference sequence). J was trimmed by 5 bases and V by 6 bases; bases with no gene match: 4.

The V and J genes are TRBV5-1 and TRBJ2-2; 10 bases line up with TRBD1. Germline loops: CDR1 SGHRS, CDR2 YFSETQ. This CDR3 region has 18 residues. The trim removed 4 bases at V and 7 bases at J, leaving 16 bases unmatched. CDR3 DNA: TGCGCCAGCAGCCCAACCCAAAAGGACAGGGGGTTCGACGGGGAGCTGTTTTTT. As protein: CASSPTQKDRGFDGELFF.

This clonotype appeared a few times. V usage is TRBV3-1 and J usage is TRBJ2-5; D call uncertain. The CDR3 contains 13 residues. Trimming removed 1 base from V and 3 bases from J, with 6 bases in between. CDR1 is LGHDT, CDR2 YNNKEL, per germline (reference sequence). CDR3: CASSQGGKETQYF. The DNA for the CDR3 is TGTGCCAGCAGCCAAGGTGGGAAAGAGACCCAGTACTTC.

This clonotype has only a few counts. CDR3 region: CSAAPQRAGGELFF. The CDR3 nucleotides are TGCAGTGCCGCACCCCAAAGGGCGGGCGGGGAGCTGTTTTTT. The chain has TRBV20-1 and TRBJ2-2, with D possibly being TRBD2 (5 bases). CDR1 and CDR2 (germline): DFQATT, SNEGSKA (reference sequence). V was cut by 6 bases and J by 7 bases, with 18 bases left in between. This CDR3 has 14 amino acids.

The chain joins TRBV3-1 to TRBJ2-7, with no clear D. The V gene lost 1 base and the J gene lost 1 base, with 8 bases spanning the gap. Germline loops: CDR1 LGHDT, CDR2 YNNKEL (reference sequence). The CDR3 extends over 14 amino acids. CDR3 in DNA: TGTGCCAGCAGCCAAGGCTCTCTTTCCTACGAGCAGTACTTC. Translation: CASSQGSLSYEQYF.

V usage is TRBV12-3 or TRBV12-4 and J usage is TRBJ1-1, with D hard to call. Trimming pared 11 bases from V and 0 bases from J, leaving 7 bases between. The CDR3 extends over 11 amino acids. DNA of the CDR3: TGTGCCGCTCTCCTGAACACTGAAGCTTTCTTT. Amino acids: CAALLNTEAFF.

This clonotype has only a few counts. The rearrangement uses TRBV20-1 and TRBJ2-5; 12 nucleotides agree with TRBD2. V shed 0 bases, J shed 2 bases, and the junction held 10 bases outside the gene matches. CDR3 length equals 18 residues. The germline V gene encodes CDR1 DFQATT and CDR2 SNEGSKA (reference sequence). CDR3 sequence: CSARDLTSGRGQQETQYF. In DNA, the CDR3 is TGCAGTGCTAGAGATCTGACTAGCGGGAGAGGGCAACAAGAGACCCAGTACTTC.